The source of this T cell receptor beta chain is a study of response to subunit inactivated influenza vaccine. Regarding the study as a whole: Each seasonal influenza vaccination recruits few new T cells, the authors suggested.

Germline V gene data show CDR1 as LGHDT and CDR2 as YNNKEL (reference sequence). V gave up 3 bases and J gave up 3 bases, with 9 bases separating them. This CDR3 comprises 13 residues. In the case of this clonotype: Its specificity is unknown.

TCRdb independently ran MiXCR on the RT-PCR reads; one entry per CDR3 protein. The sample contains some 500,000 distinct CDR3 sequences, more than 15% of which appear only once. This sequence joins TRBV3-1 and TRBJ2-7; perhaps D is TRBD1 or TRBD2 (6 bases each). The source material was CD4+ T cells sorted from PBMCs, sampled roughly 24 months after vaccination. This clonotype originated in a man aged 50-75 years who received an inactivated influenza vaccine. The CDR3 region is CASSHRGLYEQYF. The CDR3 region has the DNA TGTGCCAGCAGCCACAGGGGACTCTACGAGCAGTACTTC.